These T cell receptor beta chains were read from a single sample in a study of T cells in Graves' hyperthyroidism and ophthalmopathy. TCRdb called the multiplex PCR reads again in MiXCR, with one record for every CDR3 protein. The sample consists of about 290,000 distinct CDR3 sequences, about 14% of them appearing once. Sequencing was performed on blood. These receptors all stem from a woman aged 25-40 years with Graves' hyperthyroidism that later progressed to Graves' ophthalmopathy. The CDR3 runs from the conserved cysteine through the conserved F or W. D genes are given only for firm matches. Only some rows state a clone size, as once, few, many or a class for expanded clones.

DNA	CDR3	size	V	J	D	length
TGTGCCAGCTCACCGACCAGCGACGACGTCTATGGCTACACCTTC	CASSPTSDDVYGYTF	many	TRBV18	TRBJ1-2	NA	15
TGCAGTGCTAGAGAGCCCCCAGGGGGCGGCACAGATACGCAGTATTTT	CSAREPPGGGTDTQYF	many	TRBV20-1	TRBJ2-3	TRBD1	16
TGTGCCAGCAGCTTAAATCCTAGCGGGAACTACATCTACGAGCAGTACTTC	CASSLNPSGNYIYEQYF	many	TRBV7-2	TRBJ2-7	TRBD2	17
TGTGCCAGCAGCTTTGGGACAAGCGGGAGGTTCTCCTACAATGAGCAGTTCTTC	CASSFGTSGRFSYNEQFF	many	TRBV5-6	TRBJ2-1	TRBD2	18
TGCGCCAGCAGCCAACACAGGGAAGAGACCCAGTACTTC	CASSQHREETQYF	many	TRBV4-3	TRBJ2-5	NA	13
TGTGCCAGCAGCTTAAGACAGGGTGAGCAAGATACGCAGTATTTT	CASSLRQGEQDTQYF	many	TRBV7-9	TRBJ2-3	TRBD1	15
TGTGCCATCAGTGGAGGGCCCGGTGAGCAGTTCTTC	CAISGGPGEQFF	many	TRBV10-3	TRBJ2-1	NA	12
TGTGCCAGCAGCAGGGGGGCTCAGCCCCAGCATTTT	CASSRGAQPQHF	many	TRBV7-9	TRBJ1-5	NA	12
TGTGCCAGCTGCCCCGAGGGCCGCAATACGCAGTATTTT	CASCPEGRNTQYF	few	TRBV7-2	TRBJ2-3	NA	13
TGTGCCAGCAGCCCCACTAGCGGGTCTGGCAATGAGCAGTTCTTC	CASSPTSGSGNEQFF	many	TRBV2	TRBJ2-1	TRBD2	15
TGTGCCACCAGCAGAGACAGGGGATGGTCAGCCAAAAACATTCAGTACTTC	CATSRDRGWSAKNIQYF	few	TRBV15	TRBJ2-4	NA	17
TGTGCCAGCAGTTTAGGGCAGGGGAGGAGAAACATTCAGTACTTC	CASSLGQGRRNIQYF	NA	TRBV12-3/TRBV12-4	TRBJ2-4	NA	15
TGCAGTGCCAAGACTGGGGCCAACGTCCTGACTTTC	CSAKTGANVLTF	many	TRBV20-1	TRBJ2-6	NA	12
TGTGCCAGCAGCCACCCCACGAGGACTAGCGGGAGTTCTTGGTTCACCGGGGAGCTGTTTTTT	CASSHPTRTSGSSWFTGELFF	many	TRBV3-1	TRBJ2-2	TRBD2	21
TGTGCCAGCAACCGCCGGGACGGAGTATCCTACGAGCAGTACTTC	CASNRRDGVSYEQYF	NA	TRBV7-8	TRBJ2-7	NA	15
TGTGCCTGGAGTGTAATGAGGGTCACTGAGCAGTTCTTC	CAWSVMRVTEQFF	many	TRBV30	TRBJ2-1	NA	13
TGTGCCAGCAGCTTGGTGGGGGAAGAGACCCAGTACTTC	CASSLVGEETQYF	few	TRBV5-8	TRBJ2-5	NA	13
TGTGCCAGCAGCTTGGTAGGTGCAACTAATGAAAAACTGTTTTTT	CASSLVGATNEKLFF	NA	TRBV5-6	TRBJ1-4	NA	15
TGTGCCAGCAACCCTCGAGGGCACAACCAAGAGACCCAGTACTTC	CASNPRGHNQETQYF	many	TRBV7-9	TRBJ2-5	NA	15
TGTGCCAGCTCACCAGGAGCGGGAGTATTAGATGAGCAGTTCTTC	CASSPGAGVLDEQFF	many	TRBV18	TRBJ2-1	TRBD2	15
TGTGCCAGCAGTCCCGAGGTGGGGCCGAACACTGAAGCTTTCTTT	CASSPEVGPNTEAFF	many	TRBV27	TRBJ1-1	NA	15
TGCAGTGCTTTTCCCTTTCAACACCAAGAGACCCAGTACTTC	CSAFPFQHQETQYF	many	TRBV20-1	TRBJ2-5	NA	14
TGTGCCAGCAGCTTAGCAGGGTTTGGCGGGGAGCTGTTTTTT	CASSLAGFGGELFF	NA	TRBV7-3	TRBJ2-2	NA	14
TGCAGTGCTCGTACCGGGACTAGCGGAGTCACAGATACGCAGTATTTT	CSARTGTSGVTDTQYF	many	TRBV20-1	TRBJ2-3	TRBD2	16
TGCAGTGGCTGTTCGGCGGGAGGTCAGGATGAGCAGTTCTTC	CSGCSAGGQDEQFF	many	TRBV20-1	TRBJ2-1	TRBD2	14
TGTGCCCTGGGGACGGGAAACACCATATATTTT	CALGTGNTIYF	NA	TRBV12-3/TRBV12-4	TRBJ1-3	NA	11
TGCGCCAGCCGTCGAGGCTTATCCCAAGAGACCCAGTACTTC	CASRRGLSQETQYF	few	TRBV5-1	TRBJ2-5	NA	14
TGTGCCAGCAGCCCCCTCACGGGAGGGCGGGGCGAGCAGTTCTTC	CASSPLTGGRGEQFF	many	TRBV7-9	TRBJ2-1	TRBD2	15
TGCAGTGCTAGAGATGCCGAGCGGTACACCGGGGAGCTGTTTTTT	CSARDAERYTGELFF	many	TRBV20-1	TRBJ2-2	NA	15
TGTGCCAGCAGTTTGGGGACTAGAGCCTTTGACACCGGGGAGCTGTTTTTT	CASSLGTRAFDTGELFF	many	TRBV28	TRBJ2-2	TRBD2	17
TGCAGTGCCGTGCTACCAGGGCCGGGTGAGCAGTACTTC	CSAVLPGPGEQYF	many	TRBV20-1	TRBJ2-7	NA	13
TGTGCCAGCAGCCTGACAGGGGCGTACGAGCAGTACTTC	CASSLTGAYEQYF	many	TRBV5-1	TRBJ2-7	TRBD1	13
TGTGCCAGTTCGGGACTAGCTTATCGAGCAGATACGCAGTATTTT	CASSGLAYRADTQYF	many	TRBV2	TRBJ2-3	TRBD2	15
TGTGCCAGCTCACCTCCCTGGGGGACAGGGGGGAACGAGCAGTACTTC	CASSPPWGTGGNEQYF	many	TRBV18	TRBJ2-7	TRBD1	16
TGCGCCAGCAGTTACTCGCGGGATAGGTACGAGCAGTACTTC	CASSYSRDRYEQYF	many	TRBV5-1	TRBJ2-7	NA	14
TGTGCCAGCAGCCCCGGGACCCTAAAAACCCAAGAGACCCAGTACTTC	CASSPGTLKTQETQYF	few	TRBV9	TRBJ2-5	NA	16
TGCGCCAGCAGCGCAACAGGGGATGAGCAGTTCTTC	CASSATGDEQFF	many	TRBV5-1	TRBJ2-1	TRBD1	12
TGTGCCAGCACCCCGGGACAGGGTCTTGTCGATGAGCAGTTCTTC	CASTPGQGLVDEQFF	few	TRBV27	TRBJ2-1	TRBD1	15
TGTGCCAGTAGTGGAATAGCGGGAGCCGCGAGCTCCTACAATGAGCAGTTCTTC	CASSGIAGAASSYNEQFF	many	TRBV19	TRBJ2-1	TRBD2	18
TGCAGTGCAAGCAGTCAGGGTGGTAATTCACCCCTCCACTTT	CSASSQGGNSPLHF	many	TRBV20-1	TRBJ1-6	NA	14
TGCAGTGCTAGAGATGAGGAAACAACTAATGAAAAACTGTTTTTT	CSARDEETTNEKLFF	many	TRBV20-1	TRBJ1-4	NA	15
TGTGCCAGCAGTCCCCCTTCACTGAACACTGAAGCTTTCTTT	CASSPPSLNTEAFF	NA	TRBV28	TRBJ1-1	NA	14
TGTGCCTGGAGTGTCGGACTAGCGGGAGTGAGAGGGACAGATACGCAGTATTTT	CAWSVGLAGVRGTDTQYF	many	TRBV30	TRBJ2-3	TRBD2	18
TGTGCCAGCAGCCACGAAACAGGGGGGAGCTCTGGAAACACCATATATTTT	CASSHETGGSSGNTIYF	many	TRBV7-9	TRBJ1-3	TRBD1	17